The T cell receptor beta chain described here comes from a study of CD8 T cells in ankylosing spondylitis. Whole-study results and caveats: Matched ankylosing spondylitis synovial fluid reportedly showed significant enrichment of disease-linked clones. One TCR beta motif, made up of about 8 highly homologous variants, appeared characteristic of ankylosing spondylitis blood. Earlier work had already found some motif variants in reactive arthritis synovial fluid and blood.

This clonotype was detected many times. Its target is not known. The authors made TCR beta libraries by quantitative 5'-RACE with molecular barcodes. From the 5' RACE reads, TCRdb called clonotypes with MiXCR, one entry per CDR3 protein. The sample shows around 140,000 distinct CDR3 sequences, approximately 10% of them seen only once. Trimming removed 0 bases at V and 1 base at J, with 8 bases between. The germline V gene encodes CDR1 SGHRS and CDR2 YFSETQ. The CDR3 totals 15 residues. This chain connects TRBV5-1 to TRBJ1-5, with unresolved D. The sequence was obtained from a female donor with ankylosing spondylitis or in good health (not recorded which). Sequencing was carried out using blood, either unsorted or a sorted T cell fraction (not recorded which). CDR3 loop: CASSLAGESNQPQHF. In DNA, the CDR3 is TGCGCCAGCAGCTTGGCCGGGGAAAGCAATCAGCCCCAGCATTTT.